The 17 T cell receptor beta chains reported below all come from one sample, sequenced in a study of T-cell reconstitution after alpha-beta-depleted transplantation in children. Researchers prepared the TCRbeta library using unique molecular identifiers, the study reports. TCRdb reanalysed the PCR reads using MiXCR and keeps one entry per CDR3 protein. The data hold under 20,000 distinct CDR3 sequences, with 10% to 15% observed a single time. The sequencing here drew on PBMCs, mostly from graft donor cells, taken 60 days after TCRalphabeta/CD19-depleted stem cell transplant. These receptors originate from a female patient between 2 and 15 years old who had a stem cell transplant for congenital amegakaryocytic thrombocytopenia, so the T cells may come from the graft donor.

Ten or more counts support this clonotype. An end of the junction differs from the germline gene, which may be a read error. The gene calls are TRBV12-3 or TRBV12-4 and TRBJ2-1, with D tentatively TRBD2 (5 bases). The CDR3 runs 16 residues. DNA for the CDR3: TGTGCCAGCAGTCCCCTGGCGGGCCCCTCCTCCAATGAGCAGTTCTTC. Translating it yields CASSPLAGPSSNEQFF.

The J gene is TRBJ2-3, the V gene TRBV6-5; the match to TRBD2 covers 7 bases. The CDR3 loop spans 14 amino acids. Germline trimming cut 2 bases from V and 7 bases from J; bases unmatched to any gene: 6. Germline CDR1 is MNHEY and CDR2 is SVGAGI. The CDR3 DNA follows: TGTGCCAGCAGTTACGGACTAGTCCCGAATACGCAGTATTTT. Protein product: CASSYGLVPNTQYF.

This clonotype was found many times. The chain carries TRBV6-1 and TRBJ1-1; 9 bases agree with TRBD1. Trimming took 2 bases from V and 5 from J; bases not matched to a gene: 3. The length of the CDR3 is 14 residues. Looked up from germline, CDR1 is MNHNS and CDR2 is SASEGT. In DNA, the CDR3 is TGTGCCAGCAGTGAATGGGACAGGGATACTGAAGCTTTCTTT. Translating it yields CASSEWDRDTEAFF.

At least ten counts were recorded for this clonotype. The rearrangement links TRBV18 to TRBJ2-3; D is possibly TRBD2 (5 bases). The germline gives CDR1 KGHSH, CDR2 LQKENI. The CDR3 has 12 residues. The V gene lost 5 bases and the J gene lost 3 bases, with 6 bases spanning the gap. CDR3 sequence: CASSRRTDTQYF. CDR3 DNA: TGTGCCAGCTCAAGGAGGACAGATACGCAGTATTTT.

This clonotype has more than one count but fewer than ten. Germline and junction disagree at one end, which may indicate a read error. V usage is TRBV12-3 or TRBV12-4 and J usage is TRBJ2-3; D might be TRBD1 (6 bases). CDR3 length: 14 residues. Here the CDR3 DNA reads TGTGCCAGCAGCCTAGATGGCTGGGGGCAGAAGGACCGATTT. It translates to CASSLDGWGQKDRF.

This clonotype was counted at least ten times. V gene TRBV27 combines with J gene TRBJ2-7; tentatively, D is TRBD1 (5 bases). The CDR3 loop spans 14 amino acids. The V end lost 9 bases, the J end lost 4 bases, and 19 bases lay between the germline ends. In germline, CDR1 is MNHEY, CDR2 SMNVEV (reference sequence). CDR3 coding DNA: TGTGCCAGTAAAAGGGGTCTTCAAAGGTACGAGCAGTACTTC. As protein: CASKRGLQRYEQYF.

The CDR3 region has the DNA TGCGCCAGCAGTACTAGCGGGCGAAGCTCCTACAATGAGCAGTTCTTC. Encoded protein: CASSTSGRSSYNEQFF. J is TRBJ2-1 and V is TRBV5-1, with 9 bases lining up with TRBD2. The germline V gene has CDR1 SGHRS and CDR2 YFSETQ. CDR3 size: 16 residues. After removal of 5 bases from V and 0 bases from J, the junction contained 6 bases not matched to a gene.

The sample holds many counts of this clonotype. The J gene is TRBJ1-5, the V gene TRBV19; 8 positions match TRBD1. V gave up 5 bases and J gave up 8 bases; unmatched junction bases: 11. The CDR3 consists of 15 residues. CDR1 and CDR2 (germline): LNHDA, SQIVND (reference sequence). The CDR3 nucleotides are TGTGCCAGTAGTTCCAGGGCAGGGGGCCTTGAGCCCCAGCATTTT. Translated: CASSSRAGGLEPQHF.

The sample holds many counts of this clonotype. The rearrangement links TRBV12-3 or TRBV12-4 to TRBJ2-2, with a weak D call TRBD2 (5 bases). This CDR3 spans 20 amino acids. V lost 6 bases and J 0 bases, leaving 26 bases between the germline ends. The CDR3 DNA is TGTGCCAGCAGACGCCCCCCCCGGGGTCTGACCGTTTCGAACACCGGGGAGCTGTTTTTT. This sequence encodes CASRRPPRGLTVSNTGELFF.

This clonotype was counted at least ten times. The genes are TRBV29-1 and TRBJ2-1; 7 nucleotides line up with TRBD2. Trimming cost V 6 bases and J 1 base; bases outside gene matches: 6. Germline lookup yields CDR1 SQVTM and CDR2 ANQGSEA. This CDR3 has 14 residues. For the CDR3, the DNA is TGCAGCGTCAGAAGCGGGACTTCCTACAATGAGCAGTTCTTC. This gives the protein CSVRSGTSYNEQFF.

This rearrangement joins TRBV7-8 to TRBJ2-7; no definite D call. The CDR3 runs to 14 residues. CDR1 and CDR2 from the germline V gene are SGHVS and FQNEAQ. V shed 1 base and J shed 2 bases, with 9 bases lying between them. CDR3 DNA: TGTGCCAGCAGCTTAGATCGGGCCGCCTACGAGCAGTACTTC. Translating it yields CASSLDRAAYEQYF.

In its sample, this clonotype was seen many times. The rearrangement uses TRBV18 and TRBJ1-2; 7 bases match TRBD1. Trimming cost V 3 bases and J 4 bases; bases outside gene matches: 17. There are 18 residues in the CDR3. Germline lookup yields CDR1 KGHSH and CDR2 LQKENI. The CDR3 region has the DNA TGTGCCAGCTCACCGAGAACCGGGACAGAACATCCAACCTATGGCTACACCTTC. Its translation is CASSPRTGTEHPTYGYTF.

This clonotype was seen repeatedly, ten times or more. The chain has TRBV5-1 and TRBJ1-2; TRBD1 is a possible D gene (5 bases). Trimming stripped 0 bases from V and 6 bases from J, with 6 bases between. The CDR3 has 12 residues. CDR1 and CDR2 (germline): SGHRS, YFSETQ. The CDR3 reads CASSLEGHGYTF. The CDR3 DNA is TGCGCCAGCAGCTTGGAGGGGCATGGCTACACCTTC.

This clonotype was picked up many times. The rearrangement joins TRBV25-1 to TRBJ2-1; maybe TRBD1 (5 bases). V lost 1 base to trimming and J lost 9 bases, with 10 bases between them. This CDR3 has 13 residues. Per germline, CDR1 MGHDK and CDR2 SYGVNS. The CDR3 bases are TGTGCCAGCAGTGAATGGAAAGGGGTTGAGCAGTTCTTC. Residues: CASSEWKGVEQFF.

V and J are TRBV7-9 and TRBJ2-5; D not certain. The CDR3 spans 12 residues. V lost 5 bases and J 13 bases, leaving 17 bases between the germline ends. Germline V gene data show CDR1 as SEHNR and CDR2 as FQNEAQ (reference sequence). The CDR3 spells CASSPPGRDRYF. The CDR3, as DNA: TGTGCCAGCAGCCCCCCAGGACGTGATCGGTACTTC.

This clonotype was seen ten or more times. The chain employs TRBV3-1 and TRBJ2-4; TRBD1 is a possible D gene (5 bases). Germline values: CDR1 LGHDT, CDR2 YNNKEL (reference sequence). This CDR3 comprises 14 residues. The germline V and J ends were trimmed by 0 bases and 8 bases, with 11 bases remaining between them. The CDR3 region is CASSQDRGIDIQYF. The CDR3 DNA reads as TGTGCCAGCAGCCAAGATAGGGGTATTGACATTCAGTACTTC.

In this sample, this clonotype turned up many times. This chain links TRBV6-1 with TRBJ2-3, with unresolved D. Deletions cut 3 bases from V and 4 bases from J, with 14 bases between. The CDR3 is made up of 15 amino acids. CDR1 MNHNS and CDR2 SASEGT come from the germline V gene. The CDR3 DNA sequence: TGTGCCAGCAGTGATCGCCATTCAGCCCCAGATACGCAGTATTTT. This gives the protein CASSDRHSAPDTQYF.